This is a list of T cell receptor beta chains from one sample in a study of T cell responses to AZD1222 COVID-19 vaccine. The assay was immunoSEQ multiplex PCR, and TCRdb's table has in-frame clones only and misses some. The data show roughly 150,000 clones, around 89% seen once. The sequencing here drew on peripheral blood, taken on day 0 of AZD1222 vaccination. Receptors originate from an adult in good health. CDR3s include the opening cysteine and the closing phenylalanine or tryptophan. Fields, in order: clone size, D gene, J gene, V gene, CDR3 DNA, CDR3 protein. D genes are given only for firm matches. Size tells how often a clone was seen (once, few, many) or the class of an expanded clone, and some rows leave it out.

>-|-|TRBJ1-2|TRBV2
TGTGCCAGCAACTCCCAGTCCATTGGCTCTGGCTACACCTTC
CASNSQSIGSGYTF
>-|-|TRBJ2-1|TRBV15
TGTGCCACCAGCAGAAGATCCCCCTACAATGAGCAGTTCTTC
CATSRRSPYNEQFF
>-|TRBD2|TRBJ2-2|TRBV12-3/TRBV12-4
TGTGCCAGCCTCATGCTAGCGGGGGGGCTGTTTTTT
CASLMLAGGLFF
>-|-|TRBJ2-1|TRBV5-1
TGCGCCAGCAGCTGGGGGTATGAGCAGTTCTTC
CASSWGYEQFF
>-|-|TRBJ2-3|TRBV2
TGTGCCAGCACCCCCCGGCTGAGGGGGATAGATACGCAGTATTTT
CASTPRLRGIDTQYF
>-|-|TRBJ1-5|TRBV19
TGTGCCAGTAGTATCCGTGGGGGGCTTCAGCCCCAGCATTTT
CASSIRGGLQPQHF
>-|-|TRBJ2-2|TRBV13
TGTGCCAGCAGCCCTAGGACAGAAGCGAACACCGGGGAGCTGTTTTTT
CASSPRTEANTGELFF
>-|-|TRBJ1-5|TRBV4-2
TGTGCCAGCAGCCAGAGGGGGGGCGTCGGGAATCAGCCCCAGCATTTT
CASSQRGGVGNQPQHF
>-|-|TRBJ1-1|TRBV6-4
TGTGCCAGCAGTGACTCGCTCAGTTACACTGAAGCTTTCTTT
CASSDSLSYTEAFF
>-|-|TRBJ1-3|TRBV20-1
TGCAGTGCTAGTTTAGGCGGCTCTGGAAACACCATATATTTT
CSASLGGSGNTIYF
>once|-|TRBJ2-5|TRBV11-3
TGTGCCAGCAGCCCGGCTCGGACCCAGCAAGAGACCCAGTACTTC
CASSPARTQQETQYF
>-|-|TRBJ1-2|TRBV9
TGTGCCAGCAGCGTAGGTTACGGTAACTATGGCTACACCTTC
CASSVGYGNYGYTF
>-|-|TRBJ1-3|TRBV3-1/TRBV3-2
TGTGCCAGCAAGGGCGGGGGCGGAGGAAACACCATATATTTT
CASKGGGGGNTIYF
>-|TRBD1|TRBJ1-2|TRBV15
TGTGCCACCCGAGATTCTACGGGACAGGGGGCTCTGGGCTACACCTTC
CATRDSTGQGALGYTF
>-|TRBD1|TRBJ2-7|TRBV14
TGTGCCAGCAGCCTAGAAGGGACAGGGGGCGAGAAGCAGTACTTC
CASSLEGTGGEKQYF
>-|-|TRBJ1-6|TRBV27
TGTGCCAGCAGTTTATCGACAGGACCGCGGGGTAATTCACCCCTCCACTTT
CASSLSTGPRGNSPLHF
>-|-|TRBJ1-3|TRBV6-5
TGTGCCAGCAGTTATTCGCAGCCCAGCTCTGGAAACACCATATATTTT
CASSYSQPSSGNTIYF
>-|-|TRBJ2-5|TRBV10-1
TGCGCCAGCAGTGAGGAACCAGGGGCCCAAGAGACCCAGTACTTC
CASSEEPGAQETQYF
>few|-|TRBJ1-1|TRBV28
TGTGCCAGCAGTTATCTTAGGGTGGGAAAGGGTGAAGCTTTCTTT
CASSYLRVGKGEAFF
>-|-|TRBJ2-1|TRBV19
TGTGCCAGTAGCCCCCGAGGGAATGATGAGCAGTTCTTC
CASSPRGNDEQFF
>-|-|TRBJ2-7|TRBV27
TGTGCCAGCAGTTTATTATCTGGGGGCTACGAGCAGTACTTC
CASSLLSGGYEQYF
>-|TRBD1|TRBJ1-2|TRBV5-4
TGTGCCAGCAGACTGACAGGGGTTGGTGGCTACACCTTC
CASRLTGVGGYTF
>-|TRBD1|TRBJ1-3|TRBV7-9
TGTGCCAGCAGCCACAGGGGGTTTGGAAACACCATATATTTT
CASSHRGFGNTIYF
>-|-|TRBJ1-5|TRBV30
TGTGCCTGGAGTGTACCTGACAGCCGGGGGGGGCCCCAGCATTTT
CAWSVPDSRGGPQHF
>once|-|TRBJ1-1|TRBV6-5
TGTGCCAGCAGTTACGGGTCGGCTGAAGCTTTCTTT
CASSYGSAEAFF
>few|-|TRBJ1-2|TRBV2
TGTGCCAGCAGTCATACCACCCTCTATGGCTACACCTTC
CASSHTTLYGYTF
>-|-|TRBJ1-1|TRBV27
TGTGCCAGCACCACCGGGCAGGGATGGACTGAAGCTTTCTTT
CASTTGQGWTEAFF
>once|-|TRBJ2-7|TRBV9
TGTGCCAGCAGCGAGGCCAGAGTCTCCTACGAGCAGTACTTC
CASSEARVSYEQYF
>-|-|TRBJ2-2|TRBV27
TGTGCCAGCAGTTTATACACCGGGGAGCTGTTTTTT
CASSLYTGELFF
>-|-|TRBJ1-2|TRBV6-2/TRBV6-3
TGTGCCAGCAGCCCCGTCGGAGTCTGGGGCTACACCTTC
CASSPVGVWGYTF
>-|TRBD2|TRBJ2-1|TRBV5-1
TGCGCCAGCAGCTTGGCCATCGGGCGGGGGGGTGTCAGTGAGCAGTTCTTC
CASSLAIGRGGVSEQFF
>-|-|TRBJ1-3|TRBV7-6
TGTGCCAGCAGCTTAAGCGGGTACTCTGGAAACACCATATATTTT
CASSLSGYSGNTIYF
>-|TRBD1|TRBJ1-1|TRBV2
TGTGCCACCGGGACAGGTGCCACTGAAGCTTTCTTT
CATGTGATEAFF
>few|TRBD1|TRBJ1-2|TRBV6-5
TGTGCCAGCAGCTCGACCCGGACAGGGCCCTATGGCTACACCTTC
CASSSTRTGPYGYTF
>-|TRBD2|TRBJ2-1|TRBV29-1
TGCAGCGTCGTTGGGACTAGCGGGAGATACAATGAGCAGTTCTTC
CSVVGTSGRYNEQFF
>-|-|TRBJ2-1|TRBV24-1
TGTGCCACCAGTGATCCCCCCGGGGTAGGATGGTTCTTC
CATSDPPGVGWFF
>once|-|TRBJ1-6|TRBV4-1
TGCGCCAGCAGCCAAGAAAGGGGATCTTATAATTCACCCCTCCACTTT
CASSQERGSYNSPLHF
>-|-|TRBJ1-3|TRBV7-2
TGTGCCAGCAGCCACCGGACACCTGGAAACACCATATATTTT
CASSHRTPGNTIYF
>few|-|TRBJ1-2|TRBV11-2
TGTGCCAGCAGCTTAGTGGAGGCGGGCCCTAATACCTTC
CASSLVEAGPNTF
>-|-|TRBJ1-2|TRBV5-6
TGTGCCAGCAGCCCGACGGACAGAAGAAACTATGGCTACACCTTC
CASSPTDRRNYGYTF
>-|TRBD2|TRBJ2-1|TRBV27
TGTGCCAGCACCCGGGAGGGCAGGGGTTATGAGCAGTTCTTC
CASTREGRGYEQFF
>once|-|TRBJ1-6|TRBV7-8
TGTGCCAGCAGCTTAGGAGGTTCGTACGGCTCACCCCTCCACTTT
CASSLGGSYGSPLHF